The 2 T cell receptor beta chains below all came from one sample that was sequenced in a study of OX40 agonist ivuxolimab in advanced cancers. Assay: immunoSEQ multiplex PCR; the TCRdb copy retains only in-frame clones and omits some. The sample contains roughly 58,000 clones, 80% to 90% of which appear only once. The sequencing used CD4+ or CD8+ T cells sorted from blood, collected in a trial of the OX40 agonist ivuxolimab. The receptors come from an adult with an advanced solid tumor such as melanoma, head and neck, liver or kidney cancer.

This chain connects TRBV29-1 to TRBJ2-5; 10 nucleotides align to TRBD2. In germline, CDR1 is SQVTM, CDR2 ANQGSEA. The CDR3 consists of 14 residues. V trimming: 4 bases; J trimming: 1 base; junction bases outside the gene matches: 3. The CDR3 nucleotides are TGCAGCGTTGGTCCTAGCGGGAGCCAAGAGACCCAGTACTTC. Amino acid sequence: CSVGPSGSQETQYF.

The V gene is TRBV28, the J gene TRBJ2-7, with TRBD2 matching 7 bases. The CDR3 length is 13 residues. Per germline, CDR1 MDHEN and CDR2 SYDVKM. V was pared by 6 bases and J by 4 bases, with 6 bases of the junction left unmatched. The CDR3, as DNA: TGTGCCAGCAGGCCCGGGGGGAAATACGAGCAGTACTTC. As protein: CASRPGGKYEQYF.